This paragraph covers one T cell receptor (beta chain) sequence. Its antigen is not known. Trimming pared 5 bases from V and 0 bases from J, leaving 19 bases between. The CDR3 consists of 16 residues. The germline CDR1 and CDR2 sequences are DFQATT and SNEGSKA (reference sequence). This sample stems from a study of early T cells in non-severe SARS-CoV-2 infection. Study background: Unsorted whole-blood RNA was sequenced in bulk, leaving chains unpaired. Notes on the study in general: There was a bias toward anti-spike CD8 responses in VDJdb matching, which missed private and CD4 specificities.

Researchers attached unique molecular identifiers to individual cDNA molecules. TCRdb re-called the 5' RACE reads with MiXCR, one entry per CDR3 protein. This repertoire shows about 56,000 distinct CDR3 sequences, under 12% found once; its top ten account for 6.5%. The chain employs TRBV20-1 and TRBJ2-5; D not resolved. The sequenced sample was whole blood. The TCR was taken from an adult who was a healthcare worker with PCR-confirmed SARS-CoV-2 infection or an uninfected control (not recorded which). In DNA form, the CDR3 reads TGCAGTGCTCTATTTCTGGCGGCAAGGTACCAAGAGACCCAGTACTTC. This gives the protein CSALFLAARYQETQYF.